The subject of this entry is one T cell receptor beta chain. Its target is unknown. TCRdb re-derived calls from the reads in MiXCR, one entry per CDR3 protein. The data contain some 150,000 distinct CDR3 sequences, about 31% of them singletons. This sample is part of a study of T cell repertoires in cytomegalovirus infection. Study-wide points: CMV-specific TCR beta clonotypes restricted by HLA-C were the ones dominating the ex vivo response.

This CDR3 has 15 amino acids. Germline loops: CDR1 SEHNR, CDR2 FQNEAQ (reference sequence). Trimming cost V 5 bases and J 5 bases; bases outside gene matches: 10. Sequenced material: CD8+ T cells from cultured PBMCs, taken from culture after CMV antigen stimulation. The chain employs TRBV7-9 and TRBJ1-1; 8 bases match TRBD1. This clonotype was sampled from a human donor in good health (CMV status not recorded). Some clones in this sample may be carry-over from other donors' samples. CDR3 amino acids: CASSHPTGGRTEAFF. DNA for the CDR3: TGTGCCAGCAGCCATCCCACAGGGGGTAGGACTGAAGCTTTCTTT.